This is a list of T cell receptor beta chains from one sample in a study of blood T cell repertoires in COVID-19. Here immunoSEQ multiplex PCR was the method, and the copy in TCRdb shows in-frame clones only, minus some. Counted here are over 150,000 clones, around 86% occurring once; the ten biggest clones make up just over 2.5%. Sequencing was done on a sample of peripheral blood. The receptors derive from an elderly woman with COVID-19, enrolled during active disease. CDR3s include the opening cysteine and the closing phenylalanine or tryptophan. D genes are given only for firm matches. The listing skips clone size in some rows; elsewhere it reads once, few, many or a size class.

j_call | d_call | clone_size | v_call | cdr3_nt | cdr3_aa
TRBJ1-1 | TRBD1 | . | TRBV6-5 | TGTGCCAGCAGTTACTCTCGAATAGGACAGGACACTGAAGCTTTCTTT | CASSYSRIGQDTEAFF
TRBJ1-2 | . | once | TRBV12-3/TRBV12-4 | TGTGCCAGCAGAGACAATAACTATGGCTACACCTTC | CASRDNNYGYTF
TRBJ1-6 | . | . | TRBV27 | TGTGCCAGCAGCCTCATCCCGCGGCATAATTCACCCCTCCACTTT | CASSLIPRHNSPLHF
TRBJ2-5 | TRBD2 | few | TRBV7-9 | TGTGCCAGCAGCTCCCCCGCGGGAGGCGAGGAGACCCAGTACTTC | CASSSPAGGEETQYF
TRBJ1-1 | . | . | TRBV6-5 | TGTGCCAGCAGTTACGATGCGGGGCTGAGGCAGGCAGCTTTCTTT | CASSYDAGLRQAAFF
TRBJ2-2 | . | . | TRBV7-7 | TGTGCCAGCAGCTCAAGCCCCGGCGGGGAGCTGTTTTTT | CASSSSPGGELFF
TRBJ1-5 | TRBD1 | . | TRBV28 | TGTGCCGGCCAGGATCCGGGACAGGGGCCCCAGCCCCAGCATTTT | CAGQDPGQGPQPQHF
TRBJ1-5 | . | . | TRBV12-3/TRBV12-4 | TGTGCCAGCAGTTTCAGTAAGAACCAGCCCCAGCATTTT | CASSFSKNQPQHF
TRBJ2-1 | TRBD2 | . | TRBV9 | TGTGCCAGCAGCGTAGGGGCGGGAGAAGATGAGCAGTTCTTC | CASSVGAGEDEQFF
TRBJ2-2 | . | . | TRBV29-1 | TGCAGCGTGGAGCCACCAGGGGTCACCGGGGAGCTGTTTTTT | CSVEPPGVTGELFF
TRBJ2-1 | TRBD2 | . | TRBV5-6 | TGTGCCAGCAGCTCAAACCGGGGACTAGCGGGATCCTACAATGAGCAGTTCTTC | CASSSNRGLAGSYNEQFF
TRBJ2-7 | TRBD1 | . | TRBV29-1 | TGCAGCGTTGGGGGACAGGGGACCAACGAGCAGTACTTC | CSVGGQGTNEQYF
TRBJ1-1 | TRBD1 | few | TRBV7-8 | TGTGCCAGCAGCCAAGAAGCAGGGGGTGTTTTCTTT | CASSQEAGGVFF
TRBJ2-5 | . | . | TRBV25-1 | TGTGCCCCTCAAACGCAAGAGGGGACCCAGTACTTC | CAPQTQEGTQYF
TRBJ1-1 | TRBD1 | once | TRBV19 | TGTGCCAGTAGTAATACAGGGGGCGTAAACACTGAAGCTTTCTTT | CASSNTGGVNTEAFF
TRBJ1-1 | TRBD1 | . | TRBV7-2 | TGTGCCAGCAGCTTAACAGGGGGCACTGAAGCTTTCTTT | CASSLTGGTEAFF
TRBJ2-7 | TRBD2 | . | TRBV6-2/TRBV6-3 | TGTGCCAGCAGCGGAACCCTTGCTGGCGGGAGGGGCATGAAGTACTTC | CASSGTLAGGRGMKYF
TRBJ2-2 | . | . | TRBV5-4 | TGTGCCAGCAGCTTGGAAGGGGCGCGGGGCGGGGAGCTGTTTTTT | CASSLEGARGGELFF
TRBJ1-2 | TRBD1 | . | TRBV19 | TGTGCCAGTAGGGGGGACAGAGGACGATCCTATGGCTACACCTTC | CASRGDRGRSYGYTF
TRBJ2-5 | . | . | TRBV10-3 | TGTGCCATCAGTGAGTCTCGCGGCCAAGAGACCCAGTACTTC | CAISESRGQETQYF
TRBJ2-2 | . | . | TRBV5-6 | TGTGCCAGCAGCTTGACCGGGATGAACACCGGGGAGCTGTTTTTT | CASSLTGMNTGELFF
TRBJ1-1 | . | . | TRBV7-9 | TGTGCCAGCAGTCAAGAGGTGAACACTGAAGCTTTCTTT | CASSQEVNTEAFF
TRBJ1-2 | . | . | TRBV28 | TGTGCCAGCAGTTTAGGAGGGGCCCTCTATGGCTACACCTTC | CASSLGGALYGYTF
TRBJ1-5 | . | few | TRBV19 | TGTGCCAGTAGTATAGTACCAGATAGCAATCAGCCCCAGCATTTT | CASSIVPDSNQPQHF
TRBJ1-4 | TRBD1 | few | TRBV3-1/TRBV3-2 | TGTGCCAGCAGCCCTAATGACAGGGGGGGTGAAAAACTGTTTTTT | CASSPNDRGGEKLFF
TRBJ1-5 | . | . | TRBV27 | TGTGCCAGCAGCAAGGACAGTCCAAATCAGCCCCAGCATTTT | CASSKDSPNQPQHF
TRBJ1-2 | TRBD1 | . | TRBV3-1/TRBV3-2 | TGTGCCAGCAGCCGAACAGGGGCCTATGGCTACACCTTC | CASSRTGAYGYTF
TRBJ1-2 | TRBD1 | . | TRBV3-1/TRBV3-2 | TGTGCCAGCAGCACGGCAACCCCGGGACAGGTTGGTGGCTACACCTTC | CASSTATPGQVGGYTF
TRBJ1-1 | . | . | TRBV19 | TGTGCCAGTAGTATAGGGGCCGGGAACACTGAAGCTTTCTTT | CASSIGAGNTEAFF
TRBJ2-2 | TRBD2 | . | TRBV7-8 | TGTGCCAGCAGCCCCCGTAGCGGGAGAATGGACGGGGAGCTGTTTTTT | CASSPRSGRMDGELFF
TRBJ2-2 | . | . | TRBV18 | TGTGCCAGCTCACCCCGCGACACCGGGGAGCTGTTTTTT | CASSPRDTGELFF
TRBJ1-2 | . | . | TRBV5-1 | TGCGCCAGCAGCCCGAACAGGGTCTATGGCTACACCTTC | CASSPNRVYGYTF
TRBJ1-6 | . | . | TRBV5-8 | TGTGCCAGCAGTTTTGACGGAGCTTCACCCCTCCACTTT | CASSFDGASPLHF
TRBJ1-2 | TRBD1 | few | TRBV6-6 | TGTGCCAGTAAGACAGGGGTGTATGGCTACACCTTC | CASKTGVYGYTF
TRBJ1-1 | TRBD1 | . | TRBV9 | TGTGCCAGCAGCCCCGAGGACAGGCGGGCAGCCGCTTTCTTT | CASSPEDRRAAAFF
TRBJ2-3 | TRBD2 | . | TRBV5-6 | TGTGCCAGCACCTTGGGACTAGACACAGATACGCAGTATTTT | CASTLGLDTDTQYF
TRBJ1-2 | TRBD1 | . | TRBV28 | TGTGCCAGCAGTTCACCGGGACAGGGAAGGTATGGCTACACCTTC | CASSSPGQGRYGYTF
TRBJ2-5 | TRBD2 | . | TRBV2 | TGTGCCAGCTTAGCGGGAGGAAGATCAGCGACCCAGTACTTC | CASLAGGRSATQYF
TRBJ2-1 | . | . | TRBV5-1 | TGCGCCAGCAGCACGGCGGGGGCCCCCCCCAATGAGCAGTTCTTC | CASSTAGAPPNEQFF
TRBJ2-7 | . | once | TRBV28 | TGTGCCAGCAGCCAACCGATCGGCGAGCAGTACTTC | CASSQPIGEQYF
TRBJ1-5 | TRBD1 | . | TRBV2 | TGTGCCACCTCGGGACAGACATATCAGCCCCAGCATTTT | CATSGQTYQPQHF
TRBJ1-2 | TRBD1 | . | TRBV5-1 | TGCGCCAGCAGCCCGGGACAGCCCATTGGCTACACCTTC | CASSPGQPIGYTF
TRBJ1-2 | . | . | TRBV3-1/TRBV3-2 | TGTGCCAGCAGCGTCCTGGGAGGGGTTAACTATGGCTACACCTTC | CASSVLGGVNYGYTF
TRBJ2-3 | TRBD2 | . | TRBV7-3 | TGTGCCAGCAGCCCGACTAGCGGGAGGGCCGGCACAGATACGCAGTATTTT | CASSPTSGRAGTDTQYF
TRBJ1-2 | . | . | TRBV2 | TGTGCCAGCAGTGAGATTCTAAGCGGCTATGGCTACACCTTC | CASSEILSGYGYTF
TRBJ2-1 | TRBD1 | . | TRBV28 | TGTGCCAGCAGTCCGCCCCCGGGACAGGGAGGAACGGGTGAGCAGTTCTTC | CASSPPPGQGGTGEQFF
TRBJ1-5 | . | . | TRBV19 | TGTGCCAGTAGTTCCTTCGGGGATCAGCCCCAGCATTTT | CASSSFGDQPQHF
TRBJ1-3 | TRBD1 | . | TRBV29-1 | TGCAGCGCCGGGACAGGGGCTAATCTCTCTGGAAACACCATATATTTT | CSAGTGANLSGNTIYF
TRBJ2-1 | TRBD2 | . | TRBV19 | TGTGCCAGTAGTATCCTAGCGGGACAAAATGAGCAGTTCTTC | CASSILAGQNEQFF
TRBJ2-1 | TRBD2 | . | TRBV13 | TGTGCCAGCAGCTTAGGCGGCGGGAGGGCCTATGATGACGTGCAGTTCTTC | CASSLGGGRAYDDVQFF
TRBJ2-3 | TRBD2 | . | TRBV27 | TGTGCCAGCAGTCCTCTAATGGGACTAGCGGGAGGGCGTGATACGCAGTATTTT | CASSPLMGLAGGRDTQYF